The 14 T cell receptor beta chains in this list originate from one sample, sequenced in a study of Graves' ophthalmopathy and Graves' hyperthyroidism. Scientists amplified the TCR beta CDR3 regions from RNA transcripts. The workflow started with a first-round RT-PCR run with HTBI primers and then moved on to a second-round multiplex PCR. TCRdb analysed the multiplex PCR reads with MiXCR anew, one entry per CDR3 protein. The data show some 360,000 distinct CDR3 sequences, roughly 15% seen once. Input material: peripheral blood. The receptors were gathered from an adult woman with stable Graves' hyperthyroidism.

Concerning this clonotype itself: A read error may explain this, as a much larger clone is one base away. The chain carries TRBV7-2 and TRBJ2-7; 8 bases are a match to TRBD2. This CDR3 is built from 13 residues. The germline gives CDR1 SGHTA, CDR2 FQGNSA. The CDR3 spells CASSLAPGGRQAF. In DNA form, the CDR3 reads TGTGCCAGCAGCTTAGCGCCTGGCGGGAGGCAGGCCTTC.

This clonotype was detected many times. The CDR3 reads CASSLLTSDASFVEQYF. CDR3 DNA: TGTGCCAGCAGTCTCCTTACTAGCGACGCCTCCTTCGTGGAGCAGTACTTC. This chain connects TRBV6-1 to TRBJ2-7; 7 bases match TRBD2. Germline V gene data show CDR1 as MNHNS and CDR2 as SASEGT. The CDR3 consists of 17 residues. V shed 5 bases, J shed 7 bases, and the junction held 20 bases outside the gene matches.

This clonotype has at least ten counts. V gene TRBV7-3 combines with J gene TRBJ1-1; D call uncertain. V lost 5 bases and J 4 bases, leaving 14 bases between the germline ends. CDR1 is SGHTA, CDR2 FQGTGA, per germline. This CDR3 is built from 14 residues. The CDR3: CASSPQGVGTEAFF. The CDR3 DNA is TGTGCCAGCAGCCCCCAAGGAGTAGGCACTGAAGCTTTCTTT.

This clonotype has a count of ten or more. V gene TRBV5-7 combines with J gene TRBJ1-2; 7 bases are a match to TRBD1. TRBV5-7 is known as an ORF, though its function is uncertain. The CDR3 contains 15 residues. Trimming at V came to 9 bases and at J to 3 bases, leaving 14 bases not matched to a gene. In DNA, the CDR3 is TGTGCCACCCGGACAGGAGGGGCCCTAGACTATGGCTACACCTTC. It yields the protein CATRTGGALDYGYTF.

This clonotype has at least ten counts. The chain has TRBV20-1 and TRBJ2-7; D perhaps matches TRBD1 (5 bases). This CDR3 comprises 15 residues. Germline CDR1 reads DFQATT; CDR2 reads SNEGSKA (reference sequence). Trimming removed 5 bases from V and 1 base from J, with 18 bases in between. The CDR3 region has the DNA TGCAGTGCTCCTAAACATGCGGACATTTCCTACGAGCAGTACTTC. Translating gives CSAPKHADISYEQYF.

This clonotype was counted a single time. The CDR3 coding sequence is TGTGCCAGCAGTCCTTTACTGCGCCCATCCTACGAGCAGTACTTC. It translates to CASSPLLRPSYEQYF. This chain links TRBV28 with TRBJ2-7; the D is unclear. V was trimmed by 5 bases and J by 1 base, leaving 15 bases between them. Looked up from germline, CDR1 is MDHEN and CDR2 is SYDVKM. The CDR3 has 15 amino acids.

This clonotype has ten or more counts. The chain employs TRBV2 and TRBJ1-5; D is ambiguous. Germline CDR1 SNHLY, CDR2 FYNNEI. The CDR3 sequence is 16 residues long. V lost 3 bases to trimming and J lost 2 bases, with 14 bases between them. CDR3 bases: TGTGCCAGCAGTGATGAGTGGGGTCTGGGCAATCAGCCCCAGCATTTT. As protein: CASSDEWGLGNQPQHF.

This rearrangement joins TRBV7-9 to TRBJ2-7; D is perhaps TRBD2 (6 bases). This CDR3 contains 14 residues. CDR1 and CDR2 (germline): SEHNR, FQNEAQ (reference sequence). Trimming took off 3 bases at V and 4 bases at J, with 13 bases between the two ends. The CDR3 loop is CASSFRGVGYEQYF. The CDR3 bases are TGTGCCAGCAGCTTTCGCGGGGTCGGGTACGAGCAGTACTTC.

This clonotype appeared many times. The V gene is TRBV28, the J gene TRBJ1-5; 7 bases agree with TRBD1. This CDR3 is 14 amino acids long. Losses at the gene ends were 6 bases for V and 5 bases for J; bases not matched to a gene: 7. Germline lookup yields CDR1 MDHEN and CDR2 SYDVKM. In DNA form, the CDR3 reads TGTGCCAGCAGGCGACAGGGTGGGTATCAGCCCCAGCATTTT. This translates into CASRRQGGYQPQHF.

V usage is TRBV28 and J usage is TRBJ2-7; D is perhaps TRBD1 or TRBD2 (5 bases each). The length of the CDR3 is 16 residues. V lost 3 bases and J 5 bases, leaving 20 bases between the germline ends. Germline CDR1 is MDHEN and CDR2 is SYDVKM. In nucleotides, the CDR3 is TGTGCCAGCAGTTTCTCACAGGTGGGGGTTAGCGACGAGCAGTACTTC. Translation: CASSFSQVGVSDEQYF.

This clonotype was detected only a few times. The CDR3 DNA sequence: TGTGCCAGCACCCCTTTACGGCAGGGGAGTCACGAGCAGTACTTC. Translation gives CASTPLRQGSHEQYF. The chain links TRBV28 to TRBJ2-7, with D possibly TRBD1 on 6 matching bases. V dropped 7 bases and J dropped 5 bases, with 21 bases sitting between them. The CDR3 runs 15 residues. Germline V lookup: CDR1 MDHEN, CDR2 SYDVKM.

This clonotype is a singleton in its sample. One base away lies a much larger clone, so this may be a sequencing read error. The chain carries TRBV10-1 and TRBJ1-1; D ambiguous. Germline CDR1 is WNHNN and CDR2 is SYGVQD (reference sequence). This CDR3 has 13 amino acids. With 6 bases removed from V and 9 bases from J, the gap between germline ends came to 17 bases. The CDR3 spells CASSSTFPSQAFF. The CDR3 DNA is TGCGCCAGCAGCTCGACCTTCCCAAGCCAAGCTTTCTTT.

A remark on this clonotype: A read error is possible here, since a much larger clone lies one base away. This chain links TRBV12-3 or TRBV12-4 with TRBJ2-7; 8 bases agree with TRBD2. The CDR3 runs to 14 residues. CDR3 nucleotide sequence: TGTGCCAGCAGGCGGATTAGCGGGACGTACGAGCAGTGCTTC. Translated: CASRRISGTYEQCF.

This clonotype has a count of ten or more. The chain recombines TRBV7-2 with TRBJ1-2, with D possibly matching TRBD1 (5 bases). V lost 1 base to trimming and J lost 2 bases, with 11 bases between them. The germline CDR1 and CDR2 sequences are SGHTA and FQGNSA. CDR3 length equals 15 residues. DNA for the CDR3: TGTGCCAGCAGCTTAGTACCAGGGCGGAACTATGGCTACACCTTC. This codes for CASSLVPGRNYGYTF.